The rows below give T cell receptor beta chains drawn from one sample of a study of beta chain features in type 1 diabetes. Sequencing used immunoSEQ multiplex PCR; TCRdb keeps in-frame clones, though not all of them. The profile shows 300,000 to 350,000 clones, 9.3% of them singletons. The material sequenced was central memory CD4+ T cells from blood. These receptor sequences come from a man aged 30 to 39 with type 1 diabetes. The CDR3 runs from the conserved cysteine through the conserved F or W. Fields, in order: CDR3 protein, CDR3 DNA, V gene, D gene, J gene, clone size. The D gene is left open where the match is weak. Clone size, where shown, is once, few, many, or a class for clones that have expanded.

cdr3_aa: CSVEEVNSGNTIYF
cdr3_nt: TGCAGCGTTGAAGAAGTAAACTCTGGAAACACCATATATTTT
v_call: TRBV29-1
d_call: .
j_call: TRBJ1-3
clone_size: many

cdr3_aa: CASSIRRASNSPLHF
cdr3_nt: TGTGCCAGTAGTATAAGAAGGGCTAGCAATTCACCCCTCCACTTT
v_call: TRBV19
d_call: .
j_call: TRBJ1-6
clone_size: few

cdr3_aa: CASRGPSNQPQHF
cdr3_nt: TGTGCCAGCCGCGGACCGAGCAATCAGCCCCAGCATTTT
v_call: TRBV25-1
d_call: .
j_call: TRBJ1-5
clone_size: .

cdr3_aa: CASSPGSYGYTF
cdr3_nt: TGTGCCAGCAGTCCAGGGTCGTACGGCTACACCTTC
v_call: TRBV28
d_call: .
j_call: TRBJ1-2
clone_size: few

cdr3_aa: CASSPLLSTEAFF
cdr3_nt: TGTGCCAGCAGCCCCCTCCTCTCCACTGAAGCTTTCTTT
v_call: TRBV7-2
d_call: .
j_call: TRBJ1-1
clone_size: .

cdr3_aa: CASSRTLGPLNTEAFF
cdr3_nt: TGCGCCAGCTCCCGTACCCTGGGCCCTCTGAACACTGAAGCTTTCTTT
v_call: TRBV5-1
d_call: .
j_call: TRBJ1-1
clone_size: .

cdr3_aa: CASSGTHTGELFF
cdr3_nt: TGCGCCAGCAGTGGGACACACACCGGGGAGCTGTTTTTT
v_call: TRBV10-2
d_call: .
j_call: TRBJ2-2
clone_size: .

cdr3_aa: CASSVSRASDTQYF
cdr3_nt: TGTGCCAGCAGCGTCTCCCGGGCGTCAGATACGCAGTATTTT
v_call: TRBV7-2
d_call: .
j_call: TRBJ2-3
clone_size: .

cdr3_aa: CATRGLNPGQVETEAFF
cdr3_nt: TGTGCCACCCGGGGCCTGAACCCGGGACAGGTAGAGACTGAAGCTTTCTTT
v_call: TRBV15
d_call: TRBD1
j_call: TRBJ1-1
clone_size: .

cdr3_aa: CASSEVGRARYEQYF
cdr3_nt: TGTGCCAGCAGTGAGGTCGGGAGGGCGCGCTACGAGCAGTACTTC
v_call: TRBV25-1
d_call: TRBD2
j_call: TRBJ2-7
clone_size: many

cdr3_aa: CASSLVPGASYEQYF
cdr3_nt: TGTGCCAGCAGCTTAGTACCCGGAGCTTCCTACGAGCAGTACTTC
v_call: TRBV7-2
d_call: .
j_call: TRBJ2-7
clone_size: .

cdr3_aa: CASSLWAPGDNEQFF
cdr3_nt: TGTGCCAGCAGTTTATGGGCCCCGGGAGACAATGAGCAGTTCTTC
v_call: TRBV2
d_call: .
j_call: TRBJ2-1
clone_size: few

cdr3_aa: CASSAGQGGTEAFF
cdr3_nt: TGTGCCAGCAGCGCCGGACAGGGGGGGACTGAAGCTTTCTTT
v_call: TRBV9
d_call: TRBD1
j_call: TRBJ1-1
clone_size: .

cdr3_aa: CASSWSGTGEQFF
cdr3_nt: TGTGCCAGCAGCTGGTCGGGGACAGGTGAGCAGTTCTTC
v_call: TRBV11-2
d_call: TRBD1
j_call: TRBJ2-1
clone_size: few

cdr3_aa: CASSGQGTGNTIYF
cdr3_nt: TGCGCCAGCAGCGGACAGGGAACTGGAAACACCATATATTTT
v_call: TRBV5-1
d_call: TRBD1
j_call: TRBJ1-3
clone_size: .

cdr3_aa: CASRPHSRRDSYGYTF
cdr3_nt: TGTGCAAGTCGCCCCCATAGTAGGCGAGATAGTTATGGCTACACCTTC
v_call: TRBV12-2
d_call: .
j_call: TRBJ1-2
clone_size: .

cdr3_aa: CASSPQTGVSSIYF
cdr3_nt: TGTGCCAGCAGTCCTCAGACAGGCGTATCTTCCATATATTTT
v_call: TRBV6-5
d_call: .
j_call: TRBJ1-3
clone_size: once

cdr3_aa: CASSLASAGDTDTQYF
cdr3_nt: TGCGCCAGCAGCTTGGCCTCAGCGGGGGACACAGATACGCAGTATTTT
v_call: TRBV5-1
d_call: TRBD2
j_call: TRBJ2-3
clone_size: few

cdr3_aa: CASSKDRGGQPQHF
cdr3_nt: TGTGCCAGCAGCAAAGACAGGGGAGGGCAGCCCCAGCATTTT
v_call: TRBV5-8
d_call: TRBD1
j_call: TRBJ1-5
clone_size: .

cdr3_aa: CASTRAVNTGELFF
cdr3_nt: TGTGCCAGTACTCGAGCGGTGAACACCGGGGAGCTGTTTTTT
v_call: TRBV19
d_call: .
j_call: TRBJ2-2
clone_size: .

cdr3_aa: CASSEGGLNTEAFF
cdr3_nt: TGTGCCAGCAGTGAGGGGGGCTTGAACACTGAAGCTTTCTTT
v_call: TRBV27
d_call: .
j_call: TRBJ1-1
clone_size: .

cdr3_aa: CASSPRTGYTEKLFF
cdr3_nt: TGTGCCAGCAGCCCTCGGACAGGGTACACTGAAAAACTGTTTTTT
v_call: TRBV7-2
d_call: TRBD1
j_call: TRBJ1-4
clone_size: few

cdr3_aa: CASSAQGAGSPLHF
cdr3_nt: TGCGCCAGCAGTGCACAGGGGGCTGGATCACCCCTCCACTTT
v_call: TRBV10-2
d_call: TRBD1
j_call: TRBJ1-6
clone_size: .

cdr3_aa: CASSGDKEYTEAFF
cdr3_nt: TGTGCCAGCAGCGGGGACAAAGAGTACACTGAAGCTTTCTTT
v_call: TRBV9
d_call: .
j_call: TRBJ1-1
clone_size: .

cdr3_aa: CSISYKGGNIQYF
cdr3_nt: TGCAGCATCTCGTATAAGGGCGGGAACATTCAGTACTTC
v_call: TRBV29-1
d_call: .
j_call: TRBJ2-4
clone_size: .

cdr3_aa: CASSSMGGQTEAFF
cdr3_nt: TGTGCCAGCAGCTCTATGGGTGGACAGACTGAAGCTTTCTTT
v_call: TRBV7-9
d_call: .
j_call: TRBJ1-1
clone_size: .